Given below is one T cell receptor (beta chain) in context. Its antigen is undetermined. CDR1 is LNHDA, CDR2 SQIVND, per germline (reference sequence). The germline V and J ends were trimmed by 2 bases and 1 base, with 11 bases remaining between them. The CDR3 is made up of 16 amino acids. Treatment: oral pan-JAK inhibitor, 5-10 mg twice daily. Peripheral blood and lesional scalp punch biopsies were taken from alopecia areata patients. These data come from a study of CD8+ T cells in alopecia areata. Turning to the study itself: For the treated group, dosing was oral tofacitinib at 5 to 10 mg twice daily.

Extracted RNA was reverse transcribed, and the resulting cDNA served as sequencing template. Measured with immunoSEQ multiplex PCR; TCRdb has only the in-frame clones, and not every one. The table shows 250,000 to 300,000 clones, with roughly 60% occurring only once. Study observations and caveats: Among the top 100, expanded CD8+ clones, as well as scalp clonality, were significantly decreased by tofacitinib.

The rearrangement uses TRBV19 and TRBJ2-2; possibly TRBD2 for D (6 bases). The specimen comprised CD4+ T cells sorted from blood, sampled at week 24, from a patient treated with tofacitinib. This TCR was recovered from a human donor with alopecia areata. CDR3 sequence (DNA): TGTGCCAGTAGTATACTCGGGACTCTGAACACCGGGGAGCTGTTTTTT. Protein: CASSILGTLNTGELFF.